This is a list of T cell receptor beta chains from one sample in a study of T cells in Graves' hyperthyroidism and ophthalmopathy. A single record per CDR3 protein comes from TCRdb applying MiXCR to the multiplex PCR reads. In the table there are around 450,000 distinct CDR3 sequences, 15% to 18% of which are singletons. The sample taken for sequencing was blood. The source of these receptors is a woman between 18 and 29 years old with Graves' hyperthyroidism. Each CDR3 is given with its conserved first and last residue. A D gene is named only where the DNA matches it firmly. Not every row has a clone size; where given, it reads once, few, many or a size class.

D gene: TRBD2; V gene: TRBV13; clone size: many; J gene: TRBJ2-7; CDR3 protein: CASSELAVVSYEQYF; CDR3 DNA: TGTGCCAGCAGCGAGCTAGCGGTAGTTTCCTACGAGCAGTACTTC
D gene: .; V gene: TRBV6-1; clone size: many; J gene: TRBJ1-2; CDR3 protein: CASSEAGGGHGYGYTF; CDR3 DNA: TGTGCCAGCAGTGAAGCGGGTGGAGGACACGGCTATGGCTACACCTTC
D gene: .; V gene: TRBV20-1; clone size: many; J gene: TRBJ1-2; CDR3 protein: CSAREGWTTANYGYTF; CDR3 DNA: TGCAGTGCTAGAGAAGGCTGGACCACCGCTAACTATGGCTACACCTTC
D gene: TRBD1; V gene: TRBV5-5; clone size: many; J gene: TRBJ2-7; CDR3 protein: CASSLNRDRGLYEQYF; CDR3 DNA: TGTGCCAGCAGCTTAAACCGGGACAGGGGCCTTTACGAGCAGTACTTC
D gene: .; V gene: TRBV11-2; clone size: many; J gene: TRBJ1-2; CDR3 protein: CASSLSGGSSGYTF; CDR3 DNA: TGTGCCAGCAGCTTATCCGGAGGGAGTAGCGGCTACACCTTC
D gene: .; V gene: TRBV7-2; clone size: many; J gene: TRBJ1-1; CDR3 protein: CASSFGEDTEAFF; CDR3 DNA: TGTGCCAGCAGCTTCGGGGAGGACACTGAAGCTTTCTTT
D gene: .; V gene: TRBV20-1; clone size: many; J gene: TRBJ2-1; CDR3 protein: CSARGGTPFNEQFF; CDR3 DNA: TGCAGTGCTAGAGGTGGGACCCCCTTCAATGAGCAGTTCTTC
D gene: TRBD1; V gene: TRBV6-1; clone size: many; J gene: TRBJ1-4; CDR3 protein: CASSEWGTGEEKLFF; CDR3 DNA: TGTGCCAGCAGTGAATGGGGGACAGGAGAGGAAAAACTGTTTTTT
D gene: .; V gene: TRBV12-3/TRBV12-4; clone size: many; J gene: TRBJ2-7; CDR3 protein: CASSLGLDEQYF; CDR3 DNA: TGTGCCAGCAGTTTGGGCCTAGACGAGCAGTACTTC
D gene: .; V gene: TRBV28; clone size: .; J gene: TRBJ2-1; CDR3 protein: CASSPILYEQFF; CDR3 DNA: TGTGCCAGCAGCCCTATTTTATATGAGCAGTTCTTC
D gene: TRBD2; V gene: TRBV6-9; clone size: .; J gene: TRBJ2-6; CDR3 protein: CASSYPSSGGFSGANVLTF; CDR3 DNA: TGTGCCAGCAGTTACCCCTCCAGCGGGGGGTTCTCTGGGGCCAACGTCCTGACTTTC
D gene: .; V gene: TRBV20-1; clone size: .; J gene: TRBJ2-7; CDR3 protein: CSARDGKDTYEQYF; CDR3 DNA: TGCAGTGCTAGAGATGGGAAGGACACCTACGAGCAGTACTTC
D gene: TRBD1; V gene: TRBV10-2; clone size: few; J gene: TRBJ2-7; CDR3 protein: CASRTGGTSYEQYF; CDR3 DNA: TGCGCCAGCAGGACAGGGGGGACCTCCTACGAGCAGTACTTC
D gene: TRBD1; V gene: TRBV29-1; clone size: many; J gene: TRBJ2-7; CDR3 protein: CSVVRTGLGEYF; CDR3 DNA: TGCAGCGTTGTTAGGACAGGGCTGGGGGAGTACTTC
D gene: .; V gene: TRBV3-1; clone size: many; J gene: TRBJ2-7; CDR3 protein: CASSSRQTYEQYF; CDR3 DNA: TGTGCCAGCAGCTCCCGACAGACCTACGAGCAGTACTTC
D gene: TRBD1; V gene: TRBV30; clone size: many; J gene: TRBJ1-2; CDR3 protein: CAWSPSDRGGGYTF; CDR3 DNA: TGTGCCTGGAGTCCTTCAGACAGGGGGGGTGGCTACACCTTC
D gene: .; V gene: TRBV3-1; clone size: few; J gene: TRBJ2-3; CDR3 protein: CASSLTGAYGFTDTQYF; CDR3 DNA: TGTGCCAGCAGCCTAACCGGGGCGTACGGGTTCACAGATACGCAGTATTTT
D gene: TRBD2; V gene: TRBV7-9; clone size: .; J gene: TRBJ2-3; CDR3 protein: CASSLGLGLAGVGTDTQYF; CDR3 DNA: TGTGCCAGCAGCTTAGGTCTAGGACTAGCGGGAGTGGGCACAGATACGCAGTATTTT
D gene: TRBD1; V gene: TRBV6-1; clone size: many; J gene: TRBJ2-7; CDR3 protein: CASRVGQGTYEQYF; CDR3 DNA: TGTGCCAGCAGAGTTGGACAGGGTACCTACGAGCAGTACTTC
D gene: TRBD1; V gene: TRBV30; clone size: many; J gene: TRBJ1-2; CDR3 protein: CAWITDRGVKDYGYTF; CDR3 DNA: TGTGCCTGGATCACGGACAGGGGGGTAAAGGACTATGGCTACACCTTC
D gene: TRBD1; V gene: TRBV11-2; clone size: many; J gene: TRBJ2-7; CDR3 protein: CASSVTGIYEQYF; CDR3 DNA: TGTGCCAGCAGCGTGACAGGGATCTACGAGCAGTACTTC
D gene: .; V gene: TRBV5-5; clone size: many; J gene: TRBJ1-5; CDR3 protein: CASSSQMLGHQPQHF; CDR3 DNA: TGTGCCAGCAGCTCCCAAATGTTGGGGCATCAGCCCCAGCATTTT
D gene: .; V gene: TRBV27; clone size: .; J gene: TRBJ1-6; CDR3 protein: CASSLLGGGSPLHF; CDR3 DNA: TGTGCCAGCAGTTTATTAGGGGGAGGTTCACCCCTCCACTTT
D gene: .; V gene: TRBV5-1; clone size: many; J gene: TRBJ2-7; CDR3 protein: CASSWGDSPYEQYF; CDR3 DNA: TGCGCCAGCAGCTGGGGGGACAGTCCCTACGAGCAGTACTTC
D gene: .; V gene: TRBV5-6; clone size: few; J gene: TRBJ2-5; CDR3 protein: CASSSWTVLETQYF; CDR3 DNA: TGTGCCAGCAGCTCCTGGACTGTCCTAGAGACCCAGTACTTC
D gene: TRBD1; V gene: TRBV28; clone size: .; J gene: TRBJ1-5; CDR3 protein: CASSSRDRGSSNQPQHF; CDR3 DNA: TGTGCCAGCAGTTCCCGGGACAGGGGGAGTAGCAATCAGCCCCAGCATTTT
D gene: TRBD1; V gene: TRBV6-1; clone size: many; J gene: TRBJ1-2; CDR3 protein: CASLQDKDRGVCTF; CDR3 DNA: TGTGCCAGCCTTCAGGACAAGGACAGGGGAGTTTGCACCTTC
D gene: .; V gene: TRBV6-1; clone size: many; J gene: TRBJ1-6; CDR3 protein: CASRYGHSDNSPLHF; CDR3 DNA: TGTGCCAGCAGGTACGGACATTCGGATAATTCACCCCTCCACTTT
D gene: .; V gene: TRBV20-1; clone size: .; J gene: TRBJ2-3; CDR3 protein: CSAPIAQVSTDTQYF; CDR3 DNA: TGCAGTGCTCCCATTGCGCAAGTTTCCACAGATACGCAGTATTTT
D gene: .; V gene: TRBV6-1; clone size: many; J gene: TRBJ1-5; CDR3 protein: CASREVLSSNQPQHF; CDR3 DNA: TGTGCCAGCAGGGAGGTTTTAAGCAGCAATCAGCCCCAGCATTTT
D gene: .; V gene: TRBV9; clone size: .; J gene: TRBJ2-2; CDR3 protein: CASSVGGVGRELFF; CDR3 DNA: TGTGCCAGCAGCGTAGGTGGGGTTGGCCGGGAGCTGTTTTTT